Described below is a single T cell receptor (beta chain) sequence and its context. Its antigen is as yet unknown. One entry per CDR3 protein, called by TCRdb with MiXCR from the RT-PCR reads. The profile shows over 10,000 distinct CDR3 sequences, almost 85% of them singletons. The CDR3 runs 16 residues. Germline assignment: CDR1 MDHEN and CDR2 SYDVKM. Deletions cut 5 bases from V and 0 bases from J, with 13 bases between. The record originates from a study of yellow fever vaccine responses in identical twins. Findings of the study overall: Each twin's T cell response to the vaccine was reported to look partly convergent and partly personalized.

Specimen: T cells from blood (PBMCs), unsorted or a sorted subset (not recorded which), collected before or after yellow fever vaccination (not recorded which). This TCR derives from a woman between 18 and 29 years old who received the yellow fever vaccine. This chain connects TRBV28 to TRBJ2-2; D is uncertain. The DNA for the CDR3 is TGTGCCAGCAGTCCCCCGGGCCTAACGAACACCGGGGAGCTGTTTTTT. This sequence encodes CASSPPGLTNTGELFF.